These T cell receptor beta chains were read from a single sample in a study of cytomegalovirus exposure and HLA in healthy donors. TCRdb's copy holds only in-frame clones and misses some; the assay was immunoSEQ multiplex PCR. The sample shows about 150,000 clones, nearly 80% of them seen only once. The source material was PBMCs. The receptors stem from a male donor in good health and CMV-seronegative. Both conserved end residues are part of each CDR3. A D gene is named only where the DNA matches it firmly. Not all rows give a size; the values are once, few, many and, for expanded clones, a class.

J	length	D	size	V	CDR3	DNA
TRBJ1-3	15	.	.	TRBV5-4	CASSLGGGLGNTIYF	TGTGCCAGCAGCTTGGGTGGAGGCCTAGGAAACACCATATATTTT
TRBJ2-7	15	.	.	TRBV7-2	CASSRGGVESYEQYF	TGTGCCAGCAGCCGCGGCGGGGTCGAGTCCTACGAGCAGTACTTC
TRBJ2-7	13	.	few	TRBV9	CASSPTSSYEQYF	TGTGCCAGCAGCCCCACCAGCTCCTACGAGCAGTACTTC
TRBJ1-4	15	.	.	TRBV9	CASSVDGSPNEKLFF	TGTGCCAGCAGCGTAGACGGGAGCCCTAATGAAAAACTGTTTTTT
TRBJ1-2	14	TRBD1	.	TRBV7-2	CASSSGQGALGYTF	TGTGCCAGCAGCAGCGGACAGGGGGCTCTCGGCTACACCTTC
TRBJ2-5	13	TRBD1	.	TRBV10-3	CATTGQYQETQYF	TGTGCCACCACGGGACAGTACCAAGAGACCCAGTACTTC
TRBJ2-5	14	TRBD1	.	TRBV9	CASSEGQGGETQYF	TGTGCCAGCAGCGAGGGACAGGGTGGGGAGACCCAGTACTTC
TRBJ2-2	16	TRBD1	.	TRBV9	CASSVGDRSFTGELFF	TGTGCCAGCAGCGTAGGGGACAGGAGTTTCACCGGGGAGCTGTTTTTT
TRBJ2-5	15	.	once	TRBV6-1	CASSGPSAHQETQYF	TGTGCCAGCAGTGGACCATCAGCGCACCAAGAGACCCAGTACTTC
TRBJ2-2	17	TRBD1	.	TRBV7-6	CASSFTGGVGYTGELFF	TGTGCCAGCAGCTTTACAGGGGGCGTAGGGTACACCGGGGAGCTGTTTTTT
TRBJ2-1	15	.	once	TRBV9	CASSPRVQSGNEQFF	TGTGCCAGCAGCCCACGGGTCCAGTCTGGGAATGAGCAGTTCTTC
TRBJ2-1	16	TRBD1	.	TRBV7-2	CASSSSGGTGYNEQFF	TGTGCCAGCAGCTCCTCCGGAGGGACAGGCTACAATGAGCAGTTCTTC
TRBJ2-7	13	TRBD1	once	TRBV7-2	CASNPGQGYEQYF	TGTGCCAGCAACCCGGGACAGGGCTACGAGCAGTACTTC
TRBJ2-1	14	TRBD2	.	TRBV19	CASSIRGGDNEQFF	TGTGCCAGTAGTATACGGGGGGGGGATAATGAGCAGTTCTTC
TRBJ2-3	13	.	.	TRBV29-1	CSVSRSFTDTQYF	TGCAGCGTTTCCCGGAGTTTCACAGATACGCAGTATTTT
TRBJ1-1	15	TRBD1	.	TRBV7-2	CASSLYDRGNTEAFF	TGTGCCAGCAGCTTATACGACAGGGGGAACACTGAAGCTTTCTTT
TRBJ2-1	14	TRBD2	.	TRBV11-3	CASSPRVSGGRKFF	TGTGCCAGCAGCCCTCGGGTTAGCGGGGGCCGTAAGTTCTTC
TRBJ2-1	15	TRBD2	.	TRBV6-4	CASSPGGSEDNEQFF	TGTGCCAGCAGCCCCGGGGGGTCGGAGGACAATGAGCAGTTCTTC
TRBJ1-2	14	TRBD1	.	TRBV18	CASSSTGSGYGYTF	TGTGCCAGCTCATCGACAGGGTCGGGCTATGGCTACACCTTC
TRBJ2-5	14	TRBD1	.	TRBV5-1	CASSQTGPGETQYF	TGCGCCAGCAGCCAGACAGGGCCGGGGGAGACCCAGTACTTC
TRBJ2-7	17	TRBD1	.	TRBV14	CASSFNSGTGDPYEQYF	TGTGCCAGCAGCTTTAATTCCGGGACAGGGGACCCCTACGAGCAGTACTTC
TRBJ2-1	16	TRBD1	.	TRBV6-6	CASRSAQGAPGNEQFF	TGTGCCAGCAGGAGCGCACAGGGGGCACCTGGCAATGAGCAGTTCTTC
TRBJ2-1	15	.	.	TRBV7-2	CASSLGVSSYNEQFF	TGTGCCAGCAGCTTAGGTGTTAGCTCCTACAATGAGCAGTTCTTC
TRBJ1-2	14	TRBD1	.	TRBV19	CASRDRTGDYGYTF	TGTGCCAGTAGGGACCGGACAGGGGACTATGGCTACACCTTC
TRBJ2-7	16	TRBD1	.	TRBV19	CASSIITGTASYEQYF	TGTGCCAGTAGTATTATTACCGGGACAGCATCCTACGAGCAGTACTTC
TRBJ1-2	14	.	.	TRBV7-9	CASSFNRDNYGYTF	TGTGCCAGCAGTTTTAACAGGGATAACTATGGCTACACCTTC
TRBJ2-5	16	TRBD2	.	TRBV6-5	CASSSYSSGGKETQYF	TGTGCCAGCAGTTCCTATTCGAGCGGGGGCAAAGAGACCCAGTACTTC
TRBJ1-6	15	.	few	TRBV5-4	CASSLRGTFGSPLHF	TGTGCCAGCAGCTTGCGGGGGACTTTCGGGTCACCCCTCCACTTT
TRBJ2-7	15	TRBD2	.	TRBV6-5	CASGKTSGGTYEQYF	TGTGCCAGCGGCAAGACTAGCGGGGGAACCTACGAGCAGTACTTC
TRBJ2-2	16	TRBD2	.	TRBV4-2	CASSLTSGGAIGELFF	TGTGCCAGCAGCCTAACTAGCGGGGGGGCAATCGGGGAGCTGTTTTTT
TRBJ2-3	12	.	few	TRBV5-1	CASSQSADTQYF	TGCGCCAGCAGCCAATCGGCAGATACGCAGTATTTT
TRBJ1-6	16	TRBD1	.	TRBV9	CASSAQGSPYNSPLHF	TGTGCCAGCAGCGCACAGGGGTCCCCCTATAATTCACCCCTCCACTTT
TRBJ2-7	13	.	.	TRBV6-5	CASSYSPLEEQYF	TGTGCCAGCAGTTACTCCCCCCTTGAGGAGCAGTACTTC
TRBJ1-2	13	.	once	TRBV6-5	CASSRDGRGGYTF	TGTGCCAGCAGTAGGGACGGCAGGGGCGGCTACACCTTC
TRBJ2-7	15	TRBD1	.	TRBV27	CASSNRTGSSYEQYF	TGTGCCAGCAGTAACCGGACAGGGAGCTCCTACGAGCAGTACTTC
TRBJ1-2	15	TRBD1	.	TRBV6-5	CASSYSGRGAYGYTF	TGTGCCAGCAGTTACTCGGGCAGGGGGGCCTATGGCTACACCTTC
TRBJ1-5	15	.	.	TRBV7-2	CASSPIGRSNQPQHF	TGTGCCAGCAGCCCTATAGGGAGGAGCAATCAGCCCCAGCATTTT
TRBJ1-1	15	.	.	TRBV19	CASSIGGKMNTEAFF	TGTGCCAGTAGTATAGGTGGCAAAATGAACACTGAAGCTTTCTTT
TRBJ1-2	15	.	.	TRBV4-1	CASSNPDRPNYGYTF	TGCGCCAGCAGTAACCCAGACAGGCCCAACTATGGCTACACCTTC
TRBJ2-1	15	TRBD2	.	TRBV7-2	CASPKGAGAYNEQFF	TGTGCCAGCCCTAAGGGAGCGGGAGCGTACAATGAGCAGTTCTTC
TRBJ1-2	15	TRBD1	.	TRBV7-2	CASSLEDRGTYGYTF	TGTGCCAGCAGCCTCGAGGACAGGGGGACCTATGGCTACACCTTC
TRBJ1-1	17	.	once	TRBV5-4	CASSLGSRGGWGTEAFF	TGTGCCAGCAGCTTGGGTTCGCGCGGGGGCTGGGGTACTGAAGCTTTCTTT
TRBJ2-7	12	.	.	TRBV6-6	CASWDSSYEQYF	TGTGCCAGCTGGGACTCCTCCTACGAGCAGTACTTC
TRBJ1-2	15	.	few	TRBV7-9	CASSPGSDRTYGYTF	TGTGCCAGCAGCCCAGGCTCCGACAGGACCTATGGCTACACCTTC
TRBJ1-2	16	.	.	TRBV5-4	CASSLDPGVINYGYTF	TGTGCCAGCAGCTTGGATCCGGGGGTTATTAACTATGGCTACACCTTC
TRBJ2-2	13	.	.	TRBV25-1	CASSEQGTGELFF	TGTGCCAGCAGTGAACAGGGGACCGGGGAGCTGTTTTTT
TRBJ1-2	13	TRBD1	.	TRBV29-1	CSVGGDRGHGYTF	TGCAGCGTTGGAGGGGACAGGGGGCACGGCTACACCTTC
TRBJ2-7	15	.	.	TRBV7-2	CASSLGRGLVYEQYF	TGTGCCAGCAGCTTAGGTCGGGGTTTAGTCTACGAGCAGTACTTC
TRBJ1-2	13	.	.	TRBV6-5	CASSYKGVGGYTF	TGTGCCAGCAGTTACAAGGGGGTCGGTGGCTACACCTTC
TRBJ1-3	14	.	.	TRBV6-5	CASSSTDSGNTIYF	TGTGCCAGCAGTTCGACAGACTCTGGAAACACCATATATTTT
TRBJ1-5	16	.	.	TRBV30	CAWSVTPKQGNQPQHF	TGTGCCTGGAGTGTAACCCCGAAACAGGGAAATCAGCCCCAGCATTTT
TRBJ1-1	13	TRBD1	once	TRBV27	CASSLGATGEAFF	TGTGCCAGCAGTTTAGGGGCAACAGGGGAGGCTTTCTTT
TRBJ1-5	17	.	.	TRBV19	CASSTFRLLNSNQPQHF	TGTGCCAGTAGTACTTTCCGACTCCTGAATAGCAATCAGCCCCAGCATTTT
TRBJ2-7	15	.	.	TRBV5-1	CASSLAPGSPYEQYF	TGCGCCAGCAGCTTGGCGCCGGGGTCGCCCTACGAGCAGTACTTC
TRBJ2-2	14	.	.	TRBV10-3	CAISESGNTGELFF	TGTGCCATCAGTGAATCAGGGAACACCGGGGAGCTGTTTTTT
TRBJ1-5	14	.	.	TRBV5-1	CASSFGGTDQPQHF	TGCGCCAGCAGCTTCGGGGGAACGGATCAGCCCCAGCATTTT
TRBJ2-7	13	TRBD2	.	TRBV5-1	CASRGLDPYEQYF	TGCGCCAGCAGGGGACTAGACCCCTACGAGCAGTACTTC
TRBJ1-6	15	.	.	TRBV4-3	CASSQGTGLHSPLHF	TGCGCCAGCAGCCAAGGAACAGGGCTACATTCACCCCTCCACTTT
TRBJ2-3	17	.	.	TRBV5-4	CASSPREAGPSTDTQYF	TGTGCCAGCAGCCCCAGGGAAGCCGGGCCTAGCACAGATACGCAGTATTTT
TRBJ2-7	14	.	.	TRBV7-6	CASSLGGGRDEQYF	TGTGCCAGCAGCTTAGGGGGCGGTAGAGACGAGCAGTACTTC